Detailed here is one T cell receptor beta chain. Trimming cost V 6 bases and J 10 bases, with 16 bases left between them. Germline CDR1 is DFQATT and CDR2 is SNEGSKA (reference sequence). There are 12 residues in the CDR3. The entry originates in a study of patients and donors after allogeneic stem cell transplantation. TCRdb fed the RT-PCR reads into MiXCR, producing one record per CDR3 protein. The sample has 400,000 to 450,000 distinct CDR3 sequences; 16% are singletons. The receptor's source is a human donor who was either an allogeneic HSCT recipient or a stem cell or donor lymphocyte infusion donor (not recorded which). It is not recorded whose cells these are; they may come from a transplant donor. The sample consisted of blood, either unsorted or a sorted T cell fraction (not recorded which). The rearrangement uses TRBV20-1 and TRBJ1-5; D is undetermined. In DNA form, the CDR3 reads TGCAGTGCGCAGACACGGCAAAGACCCCAGCATTTT. Translated, it gives CSAQTRQRPQHF.